A selection of T cell receptor beta chains follows, all from one sample in a study of T cell responses to AZD1222 COVID-19 vaccine. Libraries were prepared by immunoSEQ multiplex PCR; TCRdb keeps only in-frame clonotypes and omits some of them. The repertoire holds around 130,000 clones, with roughly 93% as singletons. The material was peripheral blood, obtained on day 0 of AZD1222 vaccination. These receptors all come from an adult in good health. Each CDR3 is given with its conserved first and last residue. Fields, in order: D gene, J gene, clone size, V gene, CDR3 DNA, CDR3 protein. D genes are given only for firm matches. Only part of the rows carry a size: once, few, many, or a class if the clone is expanded.

>-|TRBJ1-1|-|TRBV27
TGTGCCAGCAGATCGACAGGGAACACTGAAGCTTTCTTT
CASRSTGNTEAFF
>-|TRBJ2-5|-|TRBV11-2
TGTGCCAGCAGCTTAGGAGGGGGGGCAAGGGAGCAGTACTTC
CASSLGGGAREQYF
>TRBD2|TRBJ2-1|-|TRBV7-9
TGTGCCAGCAGCGCTGGGACTAGCGGAAACAATGAGCAGTTCTTC
CASSAGTSGNNEQFF
>-|TRBJ1-3|-|TRBV11-2
TGTGCCAGCAGCCGGACAGCGGTCTCTGGAAACACCATATATTTT
CASSRTAVSGNTIYF
>TRBD2|TRBJ2-7|once|TRBV5-4
TGTGCCAGCAGCTCGACTAGCGGGGGGGACGAGCAGTACTTC
CASSSTSGGDEQYF
>TRBD1|TRBJ1-5|-|TRBV10-3
TGTGCCATCAGTGCGGACAGGAGTAGCAATCAGCCCCAGCATTTT
CAISADRSSNQPQHF
>-|TRBJ1-2|-|TRBV5-6
TGTGCCAGCAGCCTTTTCCCCGATGACGACTATGGCTACACCTTC
CASSLFPDDDYGYTF
>-|TRBJ1-5|-|TRBV28
TGTGCCAGCAGCCAAGCGATAAACTGGGGGTTTAGCAATCAGCCCCAGCATTTT
CASSQAINWGFSNQPQHF
>-|TRBJ1-6|-|TRBV28
TGTGCCAGCAGTTACTTACTGATGGGGACTCTTTTACAGAATTCACCCCTCCACTTT
CASSYLLMGTLLQNSPLHF
>TRBD1|TRBJ1-5|-|TRBV2
TGTGCCAGCAGTGAGACAGGGGTTAACAATCAGCCCCAGCATTTT
CASSETGVNNQPQHF
>-|TRBJ1-4|once|TRBV2
TGTGCCAGCAGTGAAGGTCAGCAAGAAAAACTGTTTTTT
CASSEGQQEKLFF
>TRBD1|TRBJ2-1|-|TRBV7-2
TGTGCCAGCAGCTTAGTCGGGACAGGGGGAGGCAATGAGCAGTTCTTC
CASSLVGTGGGNEQFF
>TRBD1|TRBJ1-2|-|TRBV30
TGTGCAACCGATGGGGGACAGGGCGCCCCCACCTTC
CATDGGQGAPTF
>TRBD1|TRBJ1-2|-|TRBV7-2
TGTGCCAGCAGGCCTAATACAGGGGGTCTCTATGGCTACACCTTC
CASRPNTGGLYGYTF
>-|TRBJ1-2|-|TRBV27
TGTGCCAGCAGTTTGGGTGCTAACTATGGCTACACCTTC
CASSLGANYGYTF
>-|TRBJ2-7|-|TRBV19
TGTGCCTGCCCAGGGGGGGGGATATCCTACGAGCAGTACTTC
CACPGGGISYEQYF
>TRBD2|TRBJ2-7|-|TRBV5-6
TGTGCCAGCAGCTTCCCGGGACTAGCGGGGTACGAGCAGTACTTC
CASSFPGLAGYEQYF
>TRBD2|TRBJ2-3|-|TRBV5-1
TGCGCCAGCAGCTTGGCCGAGACTAGCGGGGGGGCAGATACGCAGTATTTT
CASSLAETSGGADTQYF
>-|TRBJ1-3|once|TRBV2
TGTGCCAGCCACGGACAAATTGGAAACACCATATATTTT
CASHGQIGNTIYF
>TRBD2|TRBJ2-3|-|TRBV30
TGTGCCTGGAGTGTACTTAGGACTAGCGGGGTTCACGATACGCAGTATTTT
CAWSVLRTSGVHDTQYF
>-|TRBJ2-7|-|TRBV5-4
TGTGCCAGCAGCTTTATAGGGTCCTACGAGCAGTACTTC
CASSFIGSYEQYF
>TRBD2|TRBJ2-5|once|TRBV5-8
TGTGCCAGCAGACACACCGGGACTAGCGCTAAAGAGACCCAGTACTTC
CASRHTGTSAKETQYF
>-|TRBJ2-3|-|TRBV24-1
TGTGCCACCAGTGATTACAAGGGGCGGCGGGATACGCAGTATTTT
CATSDYKGRRDTQYF
>-|TRBJ2-4|-|TRBV7-2
TGTGCCAGCAGCGAGTATCAAGGAATTCAGTACTTC
CASSEYQGIQYF
>TRBD1|TRBJ1-2|-|TRBV23-1
TGCGCCAGCAGTCAAACCAAGTGGGCGCCAAGAACAGGGGATGGCTATGGCTACACCTTC
CASSQTKWAPRTGDGYGYTF
>-|TRBJ1-1|-|TRBV9
TGTGCCAGCGCACGGGGAGAATTGAACACTGAAGCTTTCTTT
CASARGELNTEAFF
>TRBD1|TRBJ1-1|-|TRBV5-6
TGTGCCAGCAGCAAAGGACAGGTTTGGTTACCTGAAGCTTTCTTT
CASSKGQVWLPEAFF
>-|TRBJ2-3|-|TRBV19
TGTGCCAGTAGGCGGGGCCCAGATACGCAGTATTTT
CASRRGPDTQYF
>TRBD1|TRBJ1-4|-|TRBV4-2
TGTGCCAGCAGCCACGGGACAGGGTTTAGAAAACTGTTTTTT
CASSHGTGFRKLFF
>TRBD1|TRBJ1-1|-|TRBV5-1
TGCGCCAGCAGCTCGGGGACAGGGATAAACACTGAAGCTTTCTTT
CASSSGTGINTEAFF
>-|TRBJ2-3|-|TRBV6-4
TGTGCCAGCAGCCAATACGACAGCACAGATACGCAGTATTTT
CASSQYDSTDTQYF
>TRBD1|TRBJ2-7|-|TRBV11-2
TGTGCCAGCAGCTTTATATCCACAGGGGTTGGTTACGAGCAGTACTTC
CASSFISTGVGYEQYF
>-|TRBJ1-5|once|TRBV7-9
TGTGCCAGCAGCTTAGTGCGGGGGGCAGTAAGGAATCAGCCCCAGCATTTT
CASSLVRGAVRNQPQHF
>TRBD1|TRBJ1-5|-|TRBV30
TGTGCCTGGAGCGCGGGACAGGGGGATCAGCCCCAGCATTTT
CAWSAGQGDQPQHF
>TRBD2|TRBJ2-1|-|TRBV7-3
TGTGCCAGCAGCTTAGCGGGAGGGCCAACTGAGCAGTTCTTC
CASSLAGGPTEQFF
>-|TRBJ1-1|-|TRBV7-6
TGTGCCAGCAGCGCATGGGACCGTCAGAACACTGAAGCTTTCTTT
CASSAWDRQNTEAFF
>TRBD1|TRBJ2-7|-|TRBV7-2
TGTGCCAGCAGCACCAGACAGGGACAGGGCGAGCAGTACTTC
CASSTRQGQGEQYF
>-|TRBJ1-6|-|TRBV19
TGTGCCAGTAGTATGCACGGAGATAATTCACCCCTCCACTTT
CASSMHGDNSPLHF
>-|TRBJ1-1|-|TRBV24-1
TGTGCCACCAGTCAGAACACTGAAGCTTTCTTT
CATSQNTEAFF
>TRBD1|TRBJ2-1|-|TRBV29-1
TGCAGCGCTGAGGGACAGAACAATGAGCAGTTCTTC
CSAEGQNNEQFF
>-|TRBJ2-3|-|TRBV5-4
TGTGCCAGCAGCTTGGAAAGCCCGGAGAATACGCAGTATTTT
CASSLESPENTQYF
>TRBD1|TRBJ2-2|-|TRBV9
TGTGCCAGCAGCGAAGGACAGGGCCAACCCCCGTGGGACACCGGGGAGCTGTTTTTT
CASSEGQGQPPWDTGELFF
>-|TRBJ2-1|few|TRBV7-7
TGTGCTAGCAGCTTAAAGTTGGATGCAAATGAGCAGTTCTTC
CASSLKLDANEQFF
>-|TRBJ1-2|-|TRBV2
TGTGCCAGCAGGGGGCAAGGCTACACCTTC
CASRGQGYTF
>-|TRBJ1-1|-|TRBV19
TGTGCCAGTAGTATAGGTTTGAGTGCGGAAGCTTTCTTT
CASSIGLSAEAFF
>TRBD1|TRBJ1-2|-|TRBV9
TGTGCCAGCAGCCCCCGGGACAGGGATGGGTGGTTGGATATTGGCTACACCTTC
CASSPRDRDGWLDIGYTF
>-|TRBJ2-1|once|TRBV30
TGTGCCTGGAGTGTACTCAGGGCATCCAATGAGCAGTTCTTC
CAWSVLRASNEQFF
>TRBD1|TRBJ1-5|-|TRBV28
TGTGCCAGCAGTTTCTTTCGGACAGGTAATTTTCAGCCCCAGCATTTT
CASSFFRTGNFQPQHF